This T cell receptor (beta chain) was observed in a study of OX40 agonist ivuxolimab in advanced cancers. As for the study in general: The dose-escalation group included hepatocellular carcinoma, melanoma, renal cell carcinoma and head and neck cancer.

Generated by immunoSEQ multiplex PCR, the TCRdb table keeps only in-frame clones and is missing some. This sample yields 15,000 to 20,000 clones, of which around 78% are seen a single time; roughly 15% belongs to the top ten. Germline CDR1 reads LGHNA; CDR2 reads YNFKEQ. The V gene lost 1 base and the J gene lost 8 bases, with 5 bases spanning the gap. This CDR3 comprises 12 residues. Specimen: CD4+ or CD8+ T cells sorted from blood, collected in a trial of the OX40 agonist ivuxolimab. The chain uses TRBV4-2 and TRBJ1-4; D is ambiguous. The sequence was collected from an adult with an advanced solid tumor such as melanoma, head and neck, liver or kidney cancer. This chain's CDR3 is CASSQVEEKLFF. CDR3 DNA sequence: TGTGCCAGCAGCCAAGTTGAGGAAAAACTGTTTTTT.